The 29 T cell receptor beta chains given below trace back to one sample, sequenced in a study of T cells in Graves' hyperthyroidism and ophthalmopathy. Amplified regions were TCR beta CDR3 sequences from RNA transcripts. An initial round of RT-PCR targeting the TCR CDR3 relied on the HTBI primer set. TCRdb passed the multiplex PCR reads through MiXCR, listing each CDR3 protein once. The sample yields roughly 380,000 distinct CDR3 sequences, around 13% seen once. The sample consisted of blood. Receptors originate from a woman aged 55-70 years with Graves' hyperthyroidism.

The sample holds many counts of this clonotype. This chain joins TRBV12-3 or TRBV12-4 and TRBJ2-7; 11 bases fit TRBD2. Unmatched junction bases numbered 3, after V lost 6 bases and J lost 5 bases. This CDR3 has 13 residues. CDR3 amino acids: CASRPLAGDEQYF. CDR3 nucleotide sequence: TGTGCCAGCAGGCCACTAGCGGGAGACGAGCAGTACTTC.

This clonotype was seen at least ten times. The rearrangement links TRBV7-9 to TRBJ1-1, with D perhaps matching TRBD1 (5 bases). Per the germline V gene, CDR1 is SEHNR and CDR2 is FQNEAQ (reference sequence). Trimming removed 7 bases at V and 2 bases at J, with 20 bases between. The CDR3 runs 16 residues. Written as DNA, the CDR3 is TGTGCCAGCACCCCGGGGACCTACGGGCCAAACACTGAAGCTTTCTTT. Translated: CASTPGTYGPNTEAFF.

This clonotype was picked up many times. The chain carries TRBV30 and TRBJ2-2; D unclear. Germline CDR1 and CDR2: GTSNPN and SVGIG (reference sequence). V was shortened by 2 bases and J by 0 bases, with 10 bases between the two germline ends. The CDR3 has 15 amino acids. As DNA, the CDR3 is TGTGCCTGGAGTAGAACTTCTTCGAACACCGGGGAGCTGTTTTTT. This translates into CAWSRTSSNTGELFF.

This clonotype has ten or more counts. V and J are TRBV18 and TRBJ1-6; D is perhaps TRBD1 (6 bases). The germline gives CDR1 KGHSH, CDR2 LQKENI. The germline V and J ends were trimmed by 3 bases and 5 bases, with 14 bases remaining between them. The CDR3 is 16 amino acids. CDR3: CASSPADSQNNSPLHF. The DNA for the CDR3 is TGTGCCAGCTCACCGGCGGACAGCCAAAATAATTCACCCCTCCACTTT. Full variable domain (outside the CDR3, taken from reference TRBV18 and TRBJ1-6): NAGVMQNPRHLVRRRGQEARLRCSPMKGHSHVYWYRQLPEEGLKFMVYLQKENIIDESGMPKERFSAEFPKEGPSILRIQQVVRGDSAAYFCASSPADSQNNSPLHFGNGTRLTVT.

The chain carries TRBV18 and TRBJ2-1; D gene ambiguous. Deletions cut 2 bases from V and 7 bases from J, with 12 bases between. The germline CDR1 and CDR2 sequences are KGHSH and LQKENI. The CDR3 loop spans 14 amino acids. CDR3 sequence: CASSPVAAWNEQFF. As DNA, the CDR3 is TGTGCCAGCTCACCAGTTGCGGCGTGGAATGAGCAGTTCTTC.

The V call is TRBV5-1, the J call TRBJ2-7, with D maybe TRBD2 (6 bases). Trimming removed 2 bases from V and 5 bases from J, with 14 bases in between. The CDR3 is 14 residues long. The germline V gene has CDR1 SGHRS and CDR2 YFSETQ. CDR3: CASSLGGEPHEQYF. For the CDR3, the DNA is TGCGCCAGCAGCTTAGGAGGGGAGCCCCACGAGCAGTACTTC.

This clonotype was seen many times. The chain is built from TRBV18 and TRBJ1-2; weak D call: TRBD1 (5 bases). The germline CDR1 and CDR2 sequences are KGHSH and LQKENI. V lost 3 bases, J lost 8 bases, and 16 bases lay in between. This CDR3 is 14 amino acids long. In DNA, the CDR3 is TGTGCCAGCTCACCCCCCTCGACAGCCTCAGGCTACACCTTC. Its translation is CASSPPSTASGYTF.

This clonotype was seen many times. V is TRBV20-1 and J is TRBJ2-1; 7 positions agree with TRBD2. V shed 0 bases, J shed 5 bases, and the junction held 7 bases outside the gene matches. Per the germline V gene, CDR1 is DFQATT and CDR2 is SNEGSKA (reference sequence). The length of the CDR3 is 15 residues. CDR3 coding DNA: TGCAGTGCTAGAGACCCGGGACTACCTAACAATGAGCAGTTCTTC. Amino acid sequence: CSARDPGLPNNEQFF.

This clonotype was found a few times. The chain couples TRBV20-1 to TRBJ2-1; TRBD2 agrees at 8 bases. This CDR3 contains 15 residues. V shed 3 bases, J shed 2 bases, and the junction held 6 bases outside the gene matches. CDR1 is DFQATT, CDR2 SNEGSKA, per germline (reference sequence). The CDR3 DNA reads as TGCAGTGCTAGGCGGGGGGCTAAGGCCTACAATGAGCAGTTCTTC. This encodes CSARRGAKAYNEQFF.

This chain joins TRBV19 and TRBJ2-1; 9 positions match TRBD2. V shed 6 bases and J 14 bases; nucleotides not matched to a gene: 11. Looked up from germline, CDR1 is LNHDA and CDR2 is SQIVND (reference sequence). The CDR3 extends over 13 amino acids. The CDR3 DNA is TGTGCCAGTAGGAGCGGGAGGCACCCCTTTAAGTTCTTC. It translates to CASRSGRHPFKFF.

This clonotype was seen more than once but under ten times. V usage is TRBV12-5 and J usage is TRBJ2-1; no firm D call. The germline CDR1 and CDR2 sequences are LGHNT and FRNRAP. The CDR3 loop spans 13 amino acids. V lost 5 bases and J 6 bases, leaving 11 bases between the germline ends. This chain's CDR3 is CASGIGRSNEQFF. CDR3 sequence (DNA): TGTGCTAGTGGTATCGGACGGAGCAATGAGCAGTTCTTC.

The rearrangement joins TRBV4-1 to TRBJ2-1; weak D call: TRBD2 (5 bases). This CDR3 spans 14 amino acids. Germline V CDR1 and CDR2: MGHRA, YSYEKL. Trimming pared 4 bases from V and 5 bases from J, leaving 12 bases between. CDR3 DNA sequence: TGCGCCAGCAGCCTAGCGAACCAGGACAATGAGCAGTTCTTC. This sequence encodes CASSLANQDNEQFF.

This clonotype was found a few times. V and J are TRBV6-1 and TRBJ2-1; 9 bases agree with TRBD2. Germline values: CDR1 MNHNS, CDR2 SASEGT. CDR3 length: 19 residues. The V and J ends lost 5 bases and 6 bases, in that order; junction bases with no gene match: 20. This chain's CDR3 is CASSSTPLPLSGRSNEQFF. DNA of the CDR3: TGTGCCAGCAGTTCCACCCCCCTCCCTCTCAGCGGGAGGAGCAATGAGCAGTTCTTC.

This clonotype has a count of ten or more. V gene TRBV2 combines with J gene TRBJ2-3, with no clear D. The V end lost 3 bases, the J end lost 0 bases, and 10 bases lay between the germline ends. The CDR3 spans 15 residues. Per the germline V gene, CDR1 is SNHLY and CDR2 is FYNNEI. Here the CDR3 reads CASSDFMGSTDTQYF. The CDR3 nucleotides read TGTGCCAGCAGTGACTTTATGGGTAGCACAGATACGCAGTATTTT.

The sample holds a few counts of this clonotype. This chain connects TRBV4-1 to TRBJ1-3, with unresolved D. V lost 4 bases to trimming and J lost 0 bases, with 7 bases between them. The length of the CDR3 is 14 residues. Germline-derived CDR1 and CDR2 are MGHRA and YSYEKL. The CDR3 here is CASSPLDSGNTIYF. The CDR3 bases are TGCGCCAGCAGCCCGCTGGACTCTGGAAACACCATATATTTT.

This clonotype was observed a few times. The chain links TRBV5-1 to TRBJ2-1; the match to TRBD1 covers 8 bases. Germline V gene sequence: CDR1 SGHRS, CDR2 YFSETQ. V shed 6 bases and J 4 bases; nucleotides not matched to a gene: 15. This CDR3 is built from 17 residues. The CDR3 is CASNPGQGGLGYNEQFF. In nucleotides, the CDR3 is TGCGCCAGCAATCCCGGACAGGGCGGATTAGGATACAATGAGCAGTTCTTC. Full variable domain (rest looked up from reference TRBV5-1 and TRBJ2-1): KAGVTQTPRYLIKTRGQQVTLSCSPISGHRSVSWYQQTPGQGLQFLFEYFSETQRNKGNFPGRFSGRQFSNSRSEMNVSTLELGDSALYLCASNPGQGGLGYNEQFFGPGTRLTVL.

This clonotype was recorded many times. V usage is TRBV7-9 and J usage is TRBJ2-7; 7 bases agree with TRBD1. Germline-derived CDR1 and CDR2 are SEHNR and FQNEAQ (reference sequence). The CDR3 spans 13 residues. Germline trimming cut 6 bases from V and 5 bases from J; bases unmatched to any gene: 7. In DNA, the CDR3 is TGTGCCAGCAGTACGGGTCAGGGGGACGAGCAGTACTTC. It yields the protein CASSTGQGDEQYF.

This clonotype showed up many times. The J gene is TRBJ2-3, the V gene TRBV5-5, with 14 positions matching TRBD2. This CDR3 is built from 16 residues. Germline lookup yields CDR1 SGHKS and CDR2 YYEKEE (reference sequence). Losses at the gene ends were 4 bases for V and 2 bases for J; bases not matched to a gene: 3. CDR3 region: CASSKGLAGDTDTQYF. As DNA, the CDR3 is TGTGCCAGCAGCAAGGGACTAGCGGGAGACACAGATACGCAGTATTTT.

This clonotype was counted many times. The V and J genes are TRBV6-1 and TRBJ2-7; D gene ambiguous. Trimming took 10 bases from V and 0 from J, leaving 10 bases between them. This CDR3 has 12 residues. The germline gives CDR1 MNHNS, CDR2 SASEGT. The DNA for the CDR3 is TGTGCCACTGAGTCGGTCTCCTACGAGCAGTACTTC. Translation: CATESVSYEQYF.

This clonotype has at least ten counts. The CDR3 coding sequence is TGTGCCAGCAGCACGGGACTACTAAACACTGAAGCTTTCTTT. This translates into CASSTGLLNTEAFF. The genes are TRBV5-5 and TRBJ1-1; a possible D gene is TRBD1 (5 bases). Looked up from germline, CDR1 is SGHKS and CDR2 is YYEKEE (reference sequence). V was pared by 4 bases and J by 2 bases, with 12 bases between. The CDR3 has 14 residues.

This clonotype was seen at least ten times. This rearrangement joins TRBV7-3 to TRBJ2-3; TRBD1 matches at 8 bases. Germline CDR1 and CDR2: SGHTA and FQGTGA. J lost 1 base, V lost 5 bases, and 5 bases had no gene match. The CDR3 runs 15 residues. CDR3 region: CASSTGQGGTDTQYF. The CDR3 bases are TGTGCCAGCAGCACCGGACAGGGTGGCACAGATACGCAGTATTTT.

In its sample, this clonotype was seen many times. This chain's CDR3 is CASSATAGTGGMNTEAFF. As DNA, the CDR3 is TGTGCCAGTAGTGCCACCGCCGGGACAGGGGGGATGAACACTGAAGCTTTCTTT. V is TRBV19 and J is TRBJ1-1; 11 positions match TRBD1. The V and J ends lost 5 bases and 0 bases, in that order; junction bases with no gene match: 11. From germline, CDR1 is LNHDA and CDR2 SQIVND (reference sequence). The CDR3 has 18 amino acids.

The rearrangement uses TRBV6-1 and TRBJ2-1; D is perhaps TRBD1 (6 bases). The CDR3 extends over 14 amino acids. Trimming removed 5 bases from V and 5 bases from J, with 13 bases in between. The V gene's germline CDR1 is MNHNS and CDR2 SASEGT. The CDR3 DNA is TGTGCCAGCAGTACTTGGACAGCGGACAATGAGCAGTTCTTC. Protein: CASSTWTADNEQFF.

This clonotype was detected ten times or more. The chain couples TRBV28 to TRBJ2-3, with 7 bases that match TRBD2. Germline CDR1 and CDR2: MDHEN and SYDVKM. The CDR3 has 16 amino acids. V was clipped by 6 bases and J by 2 bases; unmatched bases: 11. The DNA for the CDR3 is TGTGCCAGCAGCACTCCCCTAGCGGAGGTCACAGATACGCAGTATTTT. Protein: CASSTPLAEVTDTQYF.

Points on this clonotype: A read error is possible here, since a much larger clone lies one base away. The chain carries TRBV12-3 or TRBV12-4 and TRBJ1-5, with TRBD1 matching over 12 bases. The CDR3 is 15 residues long. The CDR3 DNA is TGTGCCAGCAGGCCCGGGACAGGGGGCAATCAGCCCCAGAATTTT. Translation gives CASRPGTGGNQPQNF.

The V and J genes are TRBV2 and TRBJ1-2; 9 positions match TRBD1. Trimming at V came to 7 bases and at J to 5 bases, leaving 8 bases not matched to a gene. From germline, CDR1 is SNHLY and CDR2 FYNNEI. This CDR3 region has 14 residues. This chain's CDR3 is CASIGQGPSYGYTF. In DNA, the CDR3 is TGTGCCAGCATAGGACAGGGGCCTTCGTATGGCTACACCTTC.

V and J are TRBV19 and TRBJ1-2; possibly TRBD1 for D (5 bases). The CDR3 contains 14 residues. CDR1 is LNHDA, CDR2 SQIVND, per germline (reference sequence). V gave up 1 base and J gave up 8 bases, with 14 bases separating them. In DNA form, the CDR3 reads TGTGCCAGTAGTATAGTAGGGGTTGGTGGCGGCTACACCTTC. It is translated as CASSIVGVGGGYTF.

This clonotype was detected many times. The DNA of the CDR3 is TGTGCCAGCCAGAAGCCCGGGACAGGGAATTGGGGCTACACCTTC. Amino acids: CASQKPGTGNWGYTF. The chain has TRBV28 and TRBJ1-2; 9 bases are a match to TRBD1. CDR3 size: 15 residues. The ends lost 8 bases at V and 8 bases at J; junction bases unmatched: 15. The V gene's germline CDR1 is MDHEN and CDR2 SYDVKM.

This clonotype was picked up many times. J is TRBJ1-5 and V is TRBV28; 7 bases fit TRBD1. CDR1 MDHEN and CDR2 SYDVKM come from the germline V gene. CDR3 length equals 14 residues. Losses at the gene ends were 8 bases for V and 1 base for J; bases not matched to a gene: 5. In nucleotides, the CDR3 is TGTGCCAGCGGGGACAGCGACAGCAATCAGCCCCAGCATTTT. It yields the protein CASGDSDSNQPQHF.